These 15 T cell receptor beta chains were all obtained from the same sample, sequenced in a study of graft-versus-host responses after intestinal transplantation (dated by TCRdb to about 2021). Their cognate antigens are unknown. This sample's time point label indicates: cells obtained before transplantation from donor or recipient. Library preparation employed the immunoSEQ multiplex PCR assay. The table comes from immuneACCESS by way of TCRdb, which keeps in-frame sequences with V and J called. Part of the clones is missing from these tables; in studies checked, under half for an unresolved V gene and the rest for unknown reasons. The sample data list tens of thousands of clones, and roughly 91% of these were observed just once. 2% to 2.5% of the sample lies in the top ten. Here the sequenced sample was unstimulated CD8+ T cells sorted from spleen or lymph node cells, taken before intestinal transplant. The receptors come from a human donor who received an intestinal transplant.

The rearrangement links TRBV30 to TRBJ2-2; D might be TRBD2 (5 bases). Trimming left V 2 bases short and J 5 bases short, with 9 bases between. Germline V gene lookup returns CDR1 GTSNPN and CDR2 SVGIG (reference sequence). The CDR3 runs to 13 residues. The CDR3: CAWSFTGTGELFF. DNA of the CDR3: TGTGCCTGGAGTTTTACGGGGACCGGGGAGCTGTTTTTT.

The rearrangement joins TRBV11-3 to TRBJ2-7; 9 positions agree with TRBD2. This CDR3 is built from 12 residues. The V segment lost 8 bases and the J segment 8 bases; nucleotides outside the gene matches: 7. Per germline, CDR1 SGHNT and CDR2 YENEEA. DNA for the CDR3: TGTGCCAGCGGAGCGGGGGGCGGAAAGCAGTACTTC. Its protein product is CASGAGGGKQYF.

The V and J genes are TRBV4-1 and TRBJ1-1; no definite D call. Germline V CDR1 and CDR2: MGHRA, YSYEKL. The CDR3 has 12 amino acids. Trimming stripped 5 bases from V and 3 bases from J, with 7 bases between. CDR3 coding DNA: TGCGCCAGCAGCTACGGGGACACTGAAGCTTTCTTT. Translated, it gives CASSYGDTEAFF.

V is TRBV27 and J is TRBJ1-2; the D gene is possibly TRBD1 (6 bases). The CDR3 runs to 14 residues. Per germline, CDR1 MNHEY and CDR2 SMNVEV (reference sequence). The V end lost 2 bases, the J end lost 3 bases, and 10 bases lay between the germline ends. CDR3 sequence (DNA): TGTGCCAGCAGTTTAAATGGGGGCGACTATGGCTACACCTTC. The encoded protein is CASSLNGGDYGYTF.

A single count supports this clone. V is TRBV7-2 and J is TRBJ2-3; D ambiguous. The ends were cut back, 0 bases at V and 0 bases at J, with 16 bases in the middle. Germline V gene lookup returns CDR1 SGHTA and CDR2 FQGNSA. There are 18 residues in the CDR3. CDR3: CASSLALRIQRSTDTQYF. CDR3 in DNA: TGTGCCAGCAGCTTAGCATTGCGGATCCAACGTAGCACAGATACGCAGTATTTT.

Regarding this clone: Additional DNA sequences in this sample encode the identical CDR3. The gene calls are TRBV7-6 and TRBJ1-1; no reliable D call. Deletions cut 2 bases from V and 0 bases from J, with 7 bases between. CDR1 SGHVS and CDR2 FNYEAQ come from the germline V gene. The CDR3 sequence is 14 residues long. CDR3 nucleotide sequence: TGTGCCAGCAGCTTATCACAAATGAACACTGAAGCTTTCTTT. Protein product: CASSLSQMNTEAFF.

The chain joins TRBV27 to TRBJ1-1; 8 positions match TRBD1. The CDR3 sequence is 13 residues long. Germline CDR1 reads MNHEY; CDR2 reads SMNVEV (reference sequence). V dropped 5 bases and J dropped 3; count of bases not matched to a gene: 2. The CDR3 spells CASSDRGDTEAFF. Here the CDR3 DNA reads TGTGCCAGCAGTGACAGGGGAGACACTGAAGCTTTCTTT.

This chain links TRBV4-3 with TRBJ2-5; a weak D match, TRBD1 (6 bases). The CDR3 contains 17 residues. The V end was cut by 0 bases, the J end by 3 bases, with 17 bases between. CDR1 is LGHNA and CDR2 is YSLEER in the germline V gene. The CDR3 bases are TGCGCCAGCAGCCAAGAAGGCAGGGGCGAAAAAAAAGAGACCCAGTACTTC. It codes for CASSQEGRGEKKETQYF.

The genes are TRBV7-8 and TRBJ2-2; D gene unclear. Germline CDR1 reads SGHVS; CDR2 reads FQNEAQ. CDR3 length: 16 residues. Deletions cut 5 bases from V and 2 bases from J, with 15 bases between. The CDR3 here is CASSPMLPGNTGELFF. CDR3 nucleotide sequence: TGTGCCAGCAGCCCTATGCTGCCAGGAAACACCGGGGAGCTGTTTTTT.

The chain employs TRBV4-3 and TRBJ2-3; 8 bases are a match to TRBD2. The CDR3 loop spans 16 amino acids. V shed 0 bases, J shed 2 bases, and the junction held 4 bases outside the gene matches. The germline CDR1 and CDR2 sequences are LGHNA and YSLEER. The CDR3 coding sequence is TGCGCCAGCAGCCAAGAAGGCGGGGGGTCCACAGATACGCAGTATTTT. Translating it yields CASSQEGGGSTDTQYF.

The chain uses TRBV4-3 and TRBJ2-7, with D possibly being TRBD2 (5 bases). CDR1 LGHNA and CDR2 YSLEER come from the germline V gene. The CDR3 is 16 residues long. With 4 bases removed from V and 4 bases from J, the gap between germline ends came to 20 bases. The CDR3 region is CASSLGQATGFYEQYF. In DNA, the CDR3 is TGCGCCAGCAGCCTAGGCCAGGCAACGGGGTTTTACGAGCAGTACTTC.

The chain combines TRBV6-1 with TRBJ1-1; tentative D call: TRBD1 (6 bases). Germline V gene sequence: CDR1 MNHNS, CDR2 SASEGT. The CDR3 runs to 14 residues. The V end lost 1 base, the J end lost 7 bases, and 13 bases lay between the germline ends. CDR3 nucleotides: TGTGCCAGCAGTGAAGACAGGGCCTTTAATGAAGCTTTCTTT. Translating it yields CASSEDRAFNEAFF.

The chain recombines TRBV5-1 with TRBJ1-1; TRBD1 matches at 8 bases. CDR1 and CDR2 from the germline V gene are SGHRS and YFSETQ. The CDR3 runs 18 residues. Losses at the gene ends were 0 bases for V and 1 base for J; bases not matched to a gene: 11. The CDR3 is CASSLEQGEDGPNTEAFF. The CDR3 nucleotides read TGCGCCAGCAGCTTGGAACAGGGGGAAGACGGGCCGAACACTGAAGCTTTCTTT.

This sequence joins TRBV11-3 and TRBJ1-2, with 9 bases matching TRBD1. The V and J ends lost 1 base and 4 bases, in that order; junction bases with no gene match: 1. CDR3 size: 14 residues. Per germline, CDR1 SGHNT and CDR2 YENEEA. This CDR3 reads CASSLGTGVYGYTF. The CDR3 DNA is TGTGCCAGCAGCTTAGGGACAGGGGTCTATGGCTACACCTTC. The whole variable domain, remainder taken from reference TRBV11-3 and TRBJ1-2, is EAGVVQSPRYKIIEKKQPVAFWCNPISGHNTLYWYLQNLGQGPELLIRYENEEAVDDSQLPKDRFSAERLKGVDSTLKIQPAELGDSAVYLCASSLGTGVYGYTFGSGTRLTVV.

This clone appeared a few times. V usage is TRBV5-6 and J usage is TRBJ1-3; D remains ambiguous. CDR3 length equals 13 residues. CDR1 and CDR2 from the germline V gene are SGHDT and YYEEEE. Deletions cut 1 base from V and 4 bases from J, with 6 bases between. The CDR3 DNA follows: TGTGCCAGCAGCTTGATCCCGGGAAACACCATATATTTT. Its protein is CASSLIPGNTIYF. Full variable domain (rest looked up from reference TRBV5-6 and TRBJ1-3): DAGVTQSPTHLIKTRGQQVTLRCSPKSGHDTVSWYQQALGQGPQFIFQYYEEEERQRGNFPDRFSGHQFPNYSSELNVNALLLGDSALYLCASSLIPGNTIYFGEGSWLTVV.